The next 9 T cell receptor beta chains were all read from a single sample in a study of blood T cell repertoires in COVID-19. Sequencing used immunoSEQ multiplex PCR; TCRdb keeps in-frame clones, though not all of them. The table shows about 42,000 clones, with 85% to 90% occurring only once. Sequences were obtained from peripheral blood. These receptors were collected from a man younger than 45 with active or convalescent COVID-19.

Written as DNA, the CDR3 is TGTGCCAGCTCACCCAAGGCACTAGCGGGAAGAGGAGGCTCCTACAATGAGCAGTTCTTC. Residues: CASSPKALAGRGGSYNEQFF. The V and J genes are TRBV18 and TRBJ2-1; 10 nucleotides line up with TRBD2. Germline CDR1 is KGHSH and CDR2 is LQKENI. The CDR3 loop spans 20 amino acids. Germline trimming cut 3 bases from V and 0 bases from J; bases unmatched to any gene: 14.

This clone was counted a few times. The V call is TRBV12-3 or TRBV12-4, the J call TRBJ1-5; D not resolved. The CDR3 extends over 13 amino acids. V was trimmed by 3 bases and J by 4 bases, leaving 7 bases between them. The CDR3 DNA sequence: TGTGCCAGCAGTTTGCGCGGGAATCAGCCCCAGCATTTT. This gives the protein CASSLRGNQPQHF.

The chain has TRBV6-2 or TRBV6-3 and TRBJ1-1; D gene ambiguous. This CDR3 region has 14 residues. The V and J ends lost 4 bases and 4 bases respectively, with 13 bases between them. Germline CDR1 MNHEY, CDR2 SVGEGT. The CDR3 is CASSSGSFLTEAFF. The CDR3 nucleotides are TGTGCCAGCAGTTCGGGGTCCTTTCTCACTGAAGCTTTCTTT.

The V gene is TRBV6-4, the J gene TRBJ2-2; 7 nucleotides agree with TRBD2. The CDR3 sequence is 15 residues long. Germline CDR1 is MRHNA and CDR2 is SNTAGT. V lost 4 bases and J lost 7; bases outside the gene matches: 9. This CDR3 is CASSATGGPGGELFF. The CDR3 bases are TGTGCCAGCAGTGCTACGGGGGGTCCAGGCGGGGAGCTGTTTTTT.

Written as DNA, the CDR3 is TGTGCCAGTAGTGTGACTAGCGGAAATACAATGAATCAGTTCTTC. Amino acid sequence: CASSVTSGNTMNQFF. V usage is TRBV19 and J usage is TRBJ2-1; 9 nucleotides agree with TRBD2. The length of the CDR3 is 15 residues. From germline, CDR1 is LNHDA and CDR2 SQIVND (reference sequence). Trimming took 5 bases from V and 13 from J; bases not matched to a gene: 15.

The V gene is TRBV4-2, the J gene TRBJ2-1; 8 nucleotides match TRBD1. The CDR3 has 16 amino acids. Germline CDR1 LGHNA, CDR2 YNFKEQ. J gave up 9 bases and V 4 bases, and 14 bases lay outside the gene matches. CDR3 DNA: TGTGCCAGCAGCCTAGATAGCAGGGGGCGATCTAGTGAGCAGTTCTTC. This codes for CASSLDSRGRSSEQFF.

This chain joins TRBV29-1 and TRBJ2-7; a weak D match, TRBD2 (7 bases). The CDR3 is made up of 16 amino acids. V was clipped by 1 base and J by 3 bases, with 19 bases between them. Germline CDR1 is SQVTM and CDR2 is ANQGSEA. The CDR3 sequence: CSVEGILGGALYEQYF. CDR3 nucleotides: TGCAGCGTTGAAGGGATATTAGGGGGGGCCCTCTACGAGCAGTACTTC.

This chain uses TRBV18 with TRBJ2-1; 13 bases are a match to TRBD2. The V and J ends lost 6 bases and 1 base, in that order; junction bases with no gene match: 15. From germline, CDR1 is KGHSH and CDR2 LQKENI. This CDR3 has 20 amino acids. CDR3 coding DNA: TGTGCCAGCTCCCGAAAACAGCCCACTAGCGGGAGGGTGTCCTACAATGAGCAGTTCTTC. Translation: CASSRKQPTSGRVSYNEQFF.

To note about this clone: An end of the junction differs from the germline gene, which may be a read error. The CDR3 region has the DNA TGTGCCAGCAGCTCTCCGGGACTAGCGGGAGGGGATGTCTTC. Protein product: CASSSPGLAGGDVF. This chain links TRBV5-4 with TRBJ2-1; 16 positions agree with TRBD2. CDR3 length: 14 residues. Germline lookup yields CDR1 SGHNT and CDR2 YYREEE (reference sequence).